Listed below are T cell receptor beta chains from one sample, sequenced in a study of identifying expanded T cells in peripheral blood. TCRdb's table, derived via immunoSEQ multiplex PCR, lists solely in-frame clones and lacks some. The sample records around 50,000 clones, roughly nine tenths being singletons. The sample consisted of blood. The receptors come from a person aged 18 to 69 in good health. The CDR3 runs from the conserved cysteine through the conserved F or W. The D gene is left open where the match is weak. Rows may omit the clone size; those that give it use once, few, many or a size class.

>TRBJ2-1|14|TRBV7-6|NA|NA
CASSLAGAWNEQFF
TGTGCCAGCAGCTTAGCGGGAGCGTGGAATGAGCAGTTCTTC
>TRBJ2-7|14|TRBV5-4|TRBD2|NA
CASSAGLAFNEQYF
TGTGCCAGCAGCGCTGGACTAGCCTTTAACGAGCAGTACTTC
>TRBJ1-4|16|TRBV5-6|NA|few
CASSSKSWGLGGKLFF
TGTGCCAGCAGCTCCAAATCATGGGGTCTCGGGGGAAAACTGTTTTTT
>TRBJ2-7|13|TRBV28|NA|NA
CASRLGGTYEQYF
TGTGCCAGCAGGTTGGGAGGAACCTACGAGCAGTACTTC
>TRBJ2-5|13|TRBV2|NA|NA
CASARGGWETQYF
TGTGCCAGCGCCAGAGGGGGATGGGAGACCCAGTACTTC
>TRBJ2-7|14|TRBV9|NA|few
CASSDRDNAYEQYF
TGTGCCAGCAGCGACCGGGACAACGCCTACGAGCAGTACTTC
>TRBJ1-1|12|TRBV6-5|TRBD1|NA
CASTKETGKAFF
TGTGCCAGCACCAAAGAGACAGGGAAAGCTTTCTTT
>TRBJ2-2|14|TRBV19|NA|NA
CASDGTPNTGELFF
TGTGCCAGTGACGGGACTCCGAACACCGGGGAGCTGTTTTTT
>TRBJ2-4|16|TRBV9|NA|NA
CASSPTGFEAKNIQYF
TGTGCCAGCAGCCCAACAGGGTTTGAGGCCAAAAACATTCAGTACTTC
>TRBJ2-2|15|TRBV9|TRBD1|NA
CASSVSGTGSGELFF
TGTGCCAGCAGCGTATCCGGGACAGGGTCCGGGGAGCTGTTTTTT